A selection of T cell receptor beta chains follows, all from one sample in a study of beta chain features in type 1 diabetes. TCRdb keeps only in-frame clones here, not all; method: immunoSEQ multiplex PCR. The sample has 970,000 or so clones; about 17% are singletons. Sequencing was carried out using naive CD4+ T cells from blood. The receptors shown here come from a woman under 30 in good health. Both conserved end residues are trimmed from each CDR3. Size is omitted from some rows. Given values are once, few, many or a class for expanded clones.

size	V	J	CDR3
.	TRBV19	TRBJ2-3	ASSGISTDTQY
.	TRBV7-2	TRBJ2-7	ASSFGRAAYEQY
few	TRBV28	TRBJ2-4	ASRRPGGGAKNIQY
.	TRBV5-4	TRBJ2-1	ASSFAGGNLGEQF
.	TRBV7-9	TRBJ2-3	ASSRRQGAWADTQY
.	TRBV20-1	TRBJ2-1	SARFSGGF
.	TRBV7-2	TRBJ1-3	ASSLTSSGNTIY
few	TRBV11-2	TRBJ2-3	ASSLGSGTSTDTQY
few	TRBV5-1	TRBJ2-5	ASSLGAKETQY
.	TRBV4-2	TRBJ1-3	ASSQGTGARLGNTIY